The T cell receptor (beta chain) described here comes from a study of cytomegalovirus exposure and HLA in healthy donors. Study details: Among the 400 or so donors who were genotyped, approximately 76% fell in the genetic ancestry cluster that is associated with self-reported Caucasian donors. Notes on the study in general: Cytomegalovirus association was assigned to more than 150 TCR beta chains.

Germline V gene data show CDR1 as MRHNA and CDR2 as SNTAGT. After removal of 4 bases from V and 5 bases from J, the junction contained 2 bases not matched to a gene. CDR3 length: 13 amino acids. Researchers ran the PCR with 60 Vbeta and 13 Jbeta primers. In the source study's methods: Around 11 million shared chains were among around 80 million unique TCR beta chains counted in a later analysis. Method: immunoSEQ multiplex PCR; TCRdb's copy keeps in-frame clones and lacks some. Clone size and V and J calls were adopted from that table, with D and trimming inferred from the DNA. The table has about 160,000 clones, roughly two thirds seen once. On this clone itself: The antigen is undetermined.

V is TRBV6-4 and J is TRBJ1-1, with 9 nucleotides matching TRBD1. The sample comprised PBMCs. This TCR was sampled from a woman aged 25 to 39 in good health and CMV-seronegative. DNA for the CDR3: TGTGCCAGCAGTGGGACAGGGGAAACTGAAGCTTTCTTT. Translating it yields CASSGTGETEAFF.